Below are 7 T cell receptor beta chains sequenced from a single sample in a study of lymphopenia after photon versus proton radiotherapy. Profiled with immunoSEQ multiplex PCR; TCRdb holds only in-frame clones, not every one. The sample comprises 50,000 to 65,000 clones, around 90% of which are singletons, and roughly 12% rests with the top ten. The sequenced sample was peripheral blood, obtained from a patient treated with proton-based radiotherapy. These receptors originate from a man older than 75 with esophageal cancer.

V usage is TRBV4-2 and J usage is TRBJ2-4; TRBD1 agrees at 8 bases. CDR1 is LGHNA, CDR2 YNFKEQ, per germline. V shed 4 bases and J 2 bases; nucleotides not matched to a gene: 7. CDR3 length equals 16 residues. CDR3 DNA sequence: TGTGCCAGCAGCCTTGGACAGGGTGGGACCAAAAACATTCAGTACTTC. Translation: CASSLGQGGTKNIQYF.

This clone has a handful of counts. The rearrangement joins TRBV19 to TRBJ1-5; D is undetermined. CDR3 size: 14 residues. Trimming took 1 base from V and 3 from J, leaving 7 bases between them. CDR1 LNHDA and CDR2 SQIVND come from the germline V gene (reference sequence). DNA for the CDR3: TGTGCCAGTAGTATAGGAAGGGTCAATCAGCCCCAGCATTTT. Protein product: CASSIGRVNQPQHF.

This sequence joins TRBV7-6 and TRBJ2-7; 10 bases map to TRBD2. V was pared by 6 bases and J by 5 bases, with 7 bases of the junction left unmatched. The V gene's germline CDR1 is SGHVS and CDR2 FNYEAQ. The CDR3 has 14 amino acids. CDR3 region: CASRATSGNDEQYF. The CDR3 DNA follows: TGTGCCAGCAGGGCCACTAGCGGGAACGACGAGCAGTACTTC.

The rearrangement uses TRBV19 and TRBJ2-5; a weak D match, TRBD1 (6 bases). This CDR3 is built from 15 residues. Trimming left V 5 bases short and J 6 bases short, with 19 bases between. CDR1 LNHDA and CDR2 SQIVND come from the germline V gene (reference sequence). The CDR3 DNA sequence: TGTGCCAGTAGTCAACAGGCAGGGGAAGGGCAGACCCAGTACTTC. Translation gives CASSQQAGEGQTQYF.

This chain links TRBV5-1 with TRBJ2-2; 8 nucleotides line up with TRBD2. The CDR3 covers 18 residues. Germline trimming cut 3 bases from V and 0 bases from J; bases unmatched to any gene: 10. Germline CDR1 reads SGHRS; CDR2 reads YFSETQ. The CDR3 here is CASSWSPSSGPNTGELFF. DNA for the CDR3: TGCGCCAGCAGCTGGAGCCCCTCTAGCGGGCCGAACACCGGGGAGCTGTTTTTT.

V is TRBV29-1 and J is TRBJ2-1, with 9 bases matching TRBD1. J gave up 0 bases and V 7 bases, and 7 bases lay outside the gene matches. CDR3 size: 15 residues. Germline CDR1 is SQVTM and CDR2 is ANQGSEA. The CDR3 bases are TGCAGCGCCGGAGGACAGGGGTACTCCTACAATGAGCAGTTCTTC. It specifies CSAGGQGYSYNEQFF.

V and J are TRBV5-6 and TRBJ1-6, with 8 bases identical to TRBD1. Germline CDR1 and CDR2: SGHDT and YYEEEE. With 0 bases clipped from V and 9 bases from J, the junction kept 5 bases outside the gene matches. CDR3 size: 15 residues. CDR3 coding DNA: TGTGCCAGCAGCTTGGTTCAGGGGGCGGCTTCACCCCTCCACTTT. Translated, it gives CASSLVQGAASPLHF.